This T cell receptor beta chain was identified in a study of blood T cell repertoires in COVID-19. Background on the study: Both acute and convalescent COVID-19 samples were obtained from the United States, Italy and Spain. Sample material is recorded as cDNA or gDNA derived from T cells, B-cell-depleted T cells, or PBMCs.

Authors' processing steps: For nucleated cells, counts were estimated from reference gene primer amplification. Generated by immunoSEQ multiplex PCR, the TCRdb table keeps only in-frame clones and is missing some. V, J and clone size are taken as reported in that table, and D and trimming were inferred from the DNA itself. The sample includes approximately 120,000 clones, around four fifths of them seen just once. Germline V gene data show CDR1 as LNHDA and CDR2 as SQIVND (reference sequence). V shed 0 bases and J shed 4 bases, with 15 bases lying between them. The CDR3 runs to 16 residues. Enrollment of patients from Seattle took place during active infection, with longitudinal follow-up.

Sequencing used peripheral blood. This chain connects TRBV19 to TRBJ1-1; D not certain. The clonotype was recovered from a man older than 75 with COVID-19, enrolled during active disease. The CDR3: CASSIDRDPPGTEAFF. The CDR3 region has the DNA TGTGCCAGTAGTATAGATCGAGACCCCCCGGGCACTGAAGCTTTCTTT.